This T cell receptor beta chain derives from a study of tumor and adjacent non-tumor tissue in lung cancer. Study as a whole: Patients comprised about a dozen adenocarcinoma, a couple of squamous cell carcinoma and 1 small cell lung cancer. Aged roughly 30 to 76 years, patients included fewer than 11 men and 4 to 6 women with stage I to III disease.

Three rounds of nested PCR, following a modified ARM-PCR protocol, produced the TCRbeta library. TCRdb re-called the multiplex PCR reads with MiXCR, one entry per CDR3 protein. The sample carries over 85,000 distinct CDR3 sequences, under 90% recorded once. This sample's RNA came from whole unsorted tissue. Newly diagnosed lung cancer patients had thoracic surgery in China, August–late 2014, without prior chemotherapy. Worth noting for this clonotype: Antigen specificity is unknown. At one of its ends the junction is not consistent with the germline gene, which may arise from a read error.

CDR3 length: 16 amino acids. Germline CDR1 is SGHNT and CDR2 is YENEEA. Overall study results and limits: In normal lung, the top 100 clones were significantly more dominant than in tumor.

This receptor was obtained from a man aged 70 or older with non-small cell lung cancer. Sequenced sample: lung tumor tissue. The V gene is TRBV11-3, the J gene TRBJ1-1; a weak D match, TRBD1 (6 bases). The CDR3: CASSLNTGWKNTETFF. DNA of the CDR3: TGTGCCAGCAGCTTAAATACAGGGTGGAAGAACACTGAAACTTTCTTT.